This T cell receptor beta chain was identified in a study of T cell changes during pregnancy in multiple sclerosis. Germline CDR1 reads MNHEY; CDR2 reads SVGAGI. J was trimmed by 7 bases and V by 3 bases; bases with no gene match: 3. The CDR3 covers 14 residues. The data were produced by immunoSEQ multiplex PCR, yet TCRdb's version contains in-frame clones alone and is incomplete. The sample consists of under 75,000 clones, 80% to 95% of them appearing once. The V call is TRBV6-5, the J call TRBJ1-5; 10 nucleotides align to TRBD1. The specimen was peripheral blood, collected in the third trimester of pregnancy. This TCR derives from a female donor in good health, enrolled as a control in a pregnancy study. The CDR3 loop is CASSYGQGGQPQHF. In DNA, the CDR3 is TGTGCCAGCAGTTATGGACAGGGGGGACAGCCCCAGCATTTT.